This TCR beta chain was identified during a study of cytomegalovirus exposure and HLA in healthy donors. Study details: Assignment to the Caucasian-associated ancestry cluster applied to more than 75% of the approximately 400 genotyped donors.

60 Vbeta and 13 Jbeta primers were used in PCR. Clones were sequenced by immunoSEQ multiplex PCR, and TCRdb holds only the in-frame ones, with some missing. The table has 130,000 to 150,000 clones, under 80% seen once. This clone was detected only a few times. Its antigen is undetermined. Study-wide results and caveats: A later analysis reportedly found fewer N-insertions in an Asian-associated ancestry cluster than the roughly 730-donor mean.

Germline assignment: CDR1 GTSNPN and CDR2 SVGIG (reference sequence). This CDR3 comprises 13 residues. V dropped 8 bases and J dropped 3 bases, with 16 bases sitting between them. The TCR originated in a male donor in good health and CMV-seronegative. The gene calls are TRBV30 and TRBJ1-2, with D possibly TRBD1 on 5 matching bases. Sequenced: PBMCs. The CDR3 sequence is CAATGRADYGYTF. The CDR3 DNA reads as TGTGCCGCTACGGGCAGGGCAGACTATGGCTACACCTTC. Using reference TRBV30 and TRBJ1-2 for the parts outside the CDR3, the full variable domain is SQTIHQWPATLVQPVGSPLSLECTVEGTSNPNLYWYRQAAGRGLQLLFYSVGIGQISSEVPQNLSASRPQDRQFILSSKKLLLSDSGFYLCAATGRADYGYTFGSGTRLTVV.